The present entry profiles one T cell receptor beta chain with its context. The data derive from a study of shared clonotypes between healthy human individuals. Genomic DNA came from 85 million to 95 million PBMCs in unsorted samples. Input per replicate PCR of unsorted PBMC was approximately 280 ng DNA, corresponding to approximately 30,000 T cell genomes. Only in-frame clones appear in the TCRdb table, and some are missing; sequencing was by immunoSEQ multiplex PCR. The sample consists of roughly 510,000 clones, almost 80% of them appearing once. V lost 3 bases and J 2 bases, leaving 13 bases between the germline ends. This CDR3 comprises 16 residues. Germline V gene lookup returns CDR1 MNHEY and CDR2 SMNVEV (reference sequence).

V usage is TRBV27 and J usage is TRBJ2-2; TRBD1 is a possible D gene (6 bases). The receptor's source is a woman in her 40s in good health. Some clones in this sample may be carry-over from other donors' samples. The source material was PBMCs. The CDR3 is CASSFEDRINTGELFF. CDR3 nucleotide sequence: TGTGCCAGCAGTTTCGAAGACAGGATAAACACCGGGGAGCTGTTTTTT.